This TCR beta chain was sequenced for a study of T cell responses to AZD1222 COVID-19 vaccine. V was trimmed by 0 bases and J by 6 bases, leaving 6 bases between them. The CDR3 covers 12 residues. Germline-derived CDR1 and CDR2 are SGHRS and YFSETQ. Of note for this clone: Its antigen is as yet unknown. The same CDR3 is also encoded by other DNA sequences in this sample.

Clones were read by immunoSEQ multiplex PCR, and TCRdb kept only the in-frame ones, dropping some. The sample has approximately 130,000 clones; about 88% are singletons. Combined were second doses at about 4 or about 12 weeks. Notes on the study in general: Unmutated variant regions are reportedly the target of nearly half of TCRs that are spike-specific. No repertoire was sampled before or during the peak T cell response, only after it.

This rearrangement joins TRBV5-1 to TRBJ1-2; D is perhaps TRBD1 (6 bases). This sequence originates from an adult who received the AZD1222 COVID-19 vaccine. The material was peripheral blood, obtained 28 days after the second AZD1222 dose. As DNA, the CDR3 is TGCGCCAGCAGCTTGGACAGGGATGGCTACACCTTC. It encodes CASSLDRDGYTF.